The next 16 T cell receptor beta chains were all read from a single sample in a study of T cell responses to AZD1222 COVID-19 vaccine (dated by TCRdb to the early 2020s). To prepare the library, the immunoSEQ multiplex PCR assay was applied. TCRdb stores this immuneACCESS table with in-frame sequences only. Part of the clones is absent; in the studies checked, under half of the shortfall reflects unresolved V genes, and no reason is known for the rest. The sample table contains 130,000 to 150,000 clones; only one count was recorded for 80% to 95% of them. 2.8% of the sample is in the top ten clones. Sample time point, as interpreted from the label and publication: baseline before first vaccination. According to the study, the label for this sample's treatment or condition signals: meningococcal conjugate vaccine given as trial control. The source was peripheral blood, collected on day 0 of MenACWY control vaccination. Receptors originate from an adult in good health.

The J gene is TRBJ2-2, the V gene TRBV14; maybe TRBD2 (5 bases). Germline-derived CDR1 and CDR2 are SGHDN and FVKESK. With 4 bases removed from V and 6 bases from J, the gap between germline ends came to 18 bases. There are 16 residues in the CDR3. The CDR3 sequence is CASSPRGASKAGELFF. Here the CDR3 DNA reads TGTGCCAGCAGCCCCCGAGGAGCTAGCAAGGCCGGGGAGCTGTTTTTT.

CDR3 sequence (DNA): TGTGCCAGCAGCTTAGGACTAGCGGGAGAGGATACGCAGTATTTT. Residues: CASSLGLAGEDTQYF. The chain links TRBV7-9 to TRBJ2-3; 12 nucleotides line up with TRBD2. V lost 1 base, J lost 6 bases, and 2 bases stayed unmatched. This CDR3 contains 15 residues. CDR1 is SEHNR and CDR2 is FQNEAQ in the germline V gene (reference sequence).

The chain uses TRBV4-1 and TRBJ1-4, with a possible D match to TRBD1 (6 bases). The CDR3 totals 16 residues. V lost 0 bases and J lost 8, with 16 bases in between. The V gene's germline CDR1 is MGHRA and CDR2 YSYEKL. The CDR3 protein is CASSQEGGGRREKLFF. CDR3 nucleotide sequence: TGCGCCAGCAGCCAAGAAGGCGGGGGGCGCCGGGAAAAACTGTTTTTT.

CDR3 bases: TGCGCCAGCAGCTTTACCCGGGGAGGCTACACCTTC. It translates to CASSFTRGGYTF. The V and J genes are TRBV5-1 and TRBJ1-2; D is unresolved. Germline V gene sequence: CDR1 SGHRS, CDR2 YFSETQ. CDR3 length: 12 residues. Trimming took off 2 bases at V and 8 bases at J, with 10 bases between the two ends.

The chain links TRBV19 to TRBJ1-2; unclear D gene. Per germline, CDR1 LNHDA and CDR2 SQIVND (reference sequence). This CDR3 is 14 amino acids long. The V end was cut by 5 bases, the J end by 2 bases, with 12 bases between. The CDR3 sequence: CASSPAGFNYGYTF. The CDR3 coding sequence is TGTGCCAGTAGTCCCGCGGGGTTCAACTATGGCTACACCTTC.

This clone was observed once. The V and J genes are TRBV5-8 and TRBJ2-7; weak D call: TRBD1 (7 bases). The CDR3 has 14 residues. V shed 4 bases and J shed 6 bases, with 17 bases lying between them. Germline V CDR1 and CDR2: SGHTS, YDEGEE. The CDR3 coding sequence is TGTGCCAGCAGCCGACAGGGAGGTATCTTCGAGCAGTACTTC. Amino acid sequence: CASSRQGGIFEQYF. Looking up the rest from reference TRBV5-8 and TRBJ2-7 gives the full variable domain: EAGVTQSPTHLIKTRGQQATLRCSPISGHTSVYWYQQALGLGLQFLLWYDEGEERNRGNFPPRFSGRQFPNYSSELNVNALELEDSALYLCASSRQGGIFEQYFGPGTRLTVT.

This clone occurred once. The rearrangement uses TRBV7-9 and TRBJ2-2, with 15 bases aligning to TRBD2. The germline V gene encodes CDR1 SEHNR and CDR2 FQNEAQ (reference sequence). CDR3 length: 18 residues. V dropped 5 bases and J dropped 2; count of bases not matched to a gene: 6. CDR3 nucleotide sequence: TGTGCCAGCAGCCCGGGGACTAGCGGGGGGCAAAACACCGGGGAGCTGTTTTTT. It yields the protein CASSPGTSGGQNTGELFF.

This chain joins TRBV7-6 and TRBJ2-2, with D possibly being TRBD1 (7 bases). Germline CDR1 SGHVS, CDR2 FNYEAQ. This CDR3 is built from 17 residues. V was clipped by 2 bases and J by 0 bases, with 13 bases between them. CDR3 region: CASSLSSGQANTGELFF. The CDR3, as DNA: TGTGCCAGCAGCTTAAGTAGCGGACAGGCGAACACCGGGGAGCTGTTTTTT. Combining the CDR3 with reference TRBV7-6 and TRBJ2-2 gives the whole variable domain GAGVSQSPRYKVTKRGQDVALRCDPISGHVSLYWYRQALGQGPEFLTYFNYEAQQDKSGLPNDRFSAERPEGSISTLTIQRTEQRDSAMYRCASSLSSGQANTGELFFGEGSRLTVL.

This chain uses TRBV9 with TRBJ2-7; D is undetermined. Germline-derived CDR1 and CDR2 are SGDLS and YYNGEE. Trimming stripped 0 bases from V and 3 bases from J, with 10 bases between. The CDR3 is made up of 14 amino acids. The CDR3: CASSVAGDNYEQYF. As DNA, the CDR3 is TGTGCCAGCAGCGTAGCGGGTGATAACTACGAGCAGTACTTC.

This clone was recorded a few times. CDR3 sequence (DNA): TGTGCCAGCAGCCAAACAGGCCCGCGGAAGGGCGAGCAGTACTTC. This codes for CASSQTGPRKGEQYF. The rearrangement uses TRBV5-6 and TRBJ2-7; TRBD1 is a possible D gene (5 bases). The V and J ends lost 4 bases and 6 bases respectively, with 20 bases between them. This CDR3 is built from 15 residues. The germline CDR1 and CDR2 sequences are SGHDT and YYEEEE.

The chain combines TRBV7-2 with TRBJ2-1; 16 bases are a match to TRBD2. Unmatched junction bases numbered 11, after V lost 5 bases and J lost 4 bases. Germline CDR1 reads SGHTA; CDR2 reads FQGNSA. CDR3 length: 19 residues. CDR3: CASSPRGTSGGARYNEQFF. Here the CDR3 DNA reads TGTGCCAGCAGCCCTAGAGGGACTAGCGGGGGGGCCCGGTACAATGAGCAGTTCTTC. The whole variable domain, filled in from reference TRBV7-2 and TRBJ2-1, reads GAGVSQSPSNKVTEKGKDVELRCDPISGHTALYWYRQSLGQGLEFLIYFQGNSAPDKSGLPSDRFSAERTGGSVSTLTIQRTQQEDSAVYLCASSPRGTSGGARYNEQFFGPGTRLTVL.

The chain couples TRBV5-1 to TRBJ1-4; D uncertain. The CDR3 is 12 amino acids. Per the germline V gene, CDR1 is SGHRS and CDR2 is YFSETQ. V lost 7 bases and J lost 5, with 9 bases in between. CDR3 DNA sequence: TGCGCCAGCCGAACCCTCAATGAAAAACTGTTTTTT. Translation: CASRTLNEKLFF.

The chain carries TRBV7-9 and TRBJ2-1; 9 nucleotides align to TRBD1. This CDR3 spans 15 amino acids. Trimming removed 5 bases from V and 7 bases from J; junction bases left unmatched: 9. CDR1 SEHNR and CDR2 FQNEAQ come from the germline V gene (reference sequence). CDR3 residues: CASSDLTGGRNEQFF. CDR3 bases: TGTGCCAGCAGCGATCTGACAGGGGGAAGGAATGAGCAGTTCTTC.

This chain uses TRBV4-2 with TRBJ1-2, with TRBD1 matching over 7 bases. Germline V gives CDR1 LGHNA, CDR2 YNFKEQ. The CDR3 is 16 residues long. After removal of 0 bases from V and 4 bases from J, the junction contained 8 bases not matched to a gene. In nucleotides, the CDR3 is TGTGCCAGCAGCCAAGATGGAGCAGGACAGGTCTATGGCTACACCTTC. Amino acid sequence: CASSQDGAGQVYGYTF.

This clone turned up a few times. V is TRBV3-1 (or the pseudogene TRBV3-2) and J is TRBJ1-3; D gene unclear. Germline CDR1 and CDR2: LGHDT and YNNKEL (reference sequence). The CDR3 spans 18 residues. V gave up 0 bases and J gave up 0 bases, with 15 bases separating them. The CDR3 sequence is CASSQDPREHFSGNTIYF. The CDR3 region has the DNA TGTGCCAGCAGCCAAGACCCGCGAGAGCACTTCTCTGGAAACACCATATATTTT.

The gene calls are TRBV4-2 and TRBJ1-3; tentative D call: TRBD1 (5 bases). Trimming took off 1 base at V and 0 bases at J, with 13 bases between the two ends. The CDR3 spans 17 residues. Germline V gene lookup returns CDR1 LGHNA and CDR2 YNFKEQ. CDR3 residues: CASSQGLGEGSGNTIYF. DNA for the CDR3: TGTGCCAGCAGCCAAGGCTTGGGGGAGGGCTCTGGAAACACCATATATTTT.